The 12 T cell receptor beta chains presented below share a single source sample, sequenced in a study of control samples from healthy donors and cancer patients. Assay: immunoSEQ multiplex PCR; the TCRdb copy retains only in-frame clones and omits some. The sample includes around 150,000 clones, over 95% seen only once; the top ten take over 0.9%. The sequencing input was blood. The receptors derive from a woman younger than 45 in good health.

This chain links TRBV28 with TRBJ1-5, with D unclear. From germline, CDR1 is MDHEN and CDR2 SYDVKM. There are 15 residues in the CDR3. V was pared by 5 bases and J by 1 base, with 12 bases between. The CDR3 region has the DNA TGTGCCAGCAGTCCTCGGGTCGAGAGCAATCAGCCCCAGCATTTT. Its translation: CASSPRVESNQPQHF.

V is TRBV27 and J is TRBJ2-7; TRBD2 aligns across 8 bases. The CDR3 runs 17 residues. V shed 0 bases and J 3 bases; nucleotides not matched to a gene: 10. Germline CDR1 reads MNHEY; CDR2 reads SMNVEV (reference sequence). DNA of the CDR3: TGTGCCAGCAGTTTATCCGCCCCGGGGGGGAGTATCTACGAGCAGTACTTC. Translated: CASSLSAPGGSIYEQYF.

A word on this clone: One end of the junction is discordant with germline, which a read error may explain. The gene calls are TRBV30 and TRBJ2-1; D might be TRBD2 (5 bases). The CDR3 is made up of 14 amino acids. Germline V gene sequence: CDR1 GTSNPN, CDR2 SVGIG (reference sequence). As DNA, the CDR3 is TGTGCCTGGAGTGTTCATTTGGAGGTTCAGCTGAGAATCTTC. It codes for CAWSVHLEVQLRIF.

V is TRBV6-5 and J is TRBJ1-5; 11 bases match TRBD1. The CDR3 sequence is 14 residues long. J lost 6 bases, V lost 5 bases, and 3 bases had no gene match. CDR1 MNHEY and CDR2 SVGAGI come from the germline V gene. CDR3 residues: CASSRDRGTQPQHF. The CDR3 DNA is TGTGCCAGCAGTCGGGACAGGGGGACTCAGCCCCAGCATTTT.

In its sample, this clone was seen once. V gene TRBV5-1 combines with J gene TRBJ2-1, with 7 bases identical to TRBD2. The CDR3 covers 17 residues. Losses at the gene ends were 0 bases for V and 1 base for J; bases not matched to a gene: 7. Germline CDR1 SGHRS, CDR2 YFSETQ. CDR3: CASSLGASGGSYNEQFF. The CDR3 DNA reads as TGCGCCAGCAGCTTGGGAGCGTCGGGAGGTTCCTACAATGAGCAGTTCTTC.

This sequence joins TRBV5-1 and TRBJ2-2, with TRBD1 identical over 10 bases. Looked up from germline, CDR1 is SGHRS and CDR2 is YFSETQ. V trimming: 3 bases; J trimming: 3 bases; junction bases outside the gene matches: 5. The CDR3 consists of 16 residues. This chain's CDR3 is CASSSAGQGYTGELFF. CDR3 nucleotide sequence: TGCGCCAGCAGCTCAGCGGGACAGGGGTACACCGGGGAGCTGTTTTTT.

This chain uses TRBV5-1 with TRBJ1-6; TRBD1 is a possible D gene (5 bases). The CDR3 spans 13 residues. Trimming took 2 bases from V and 8 from J, leaving 8 bases between them. CDR1 is SGHRS, CDR2 YFSETQ, per germline. In DNA form, the CDR3 reads TGCGCCAGCAGCTTCGGGACCCATTCACCCCTCCACTTT. Amino acids: CASSFGTHSPLHF.

The chain is built from TRBV6-1 and TRBJ2-3, with 11 bases matching TRBD2. V was clipped by 2 bases and J by 5 bases; unmatched bases: 0. CDR1 and CDR2 (germline): MNHNS, SASEGT. The CDR3 contains 14 residues. CDR3 amino acids: CASSELAGGDTQYF. The CDR3 DNA is TGTGCCAGCAGTGAACTAGCGGGAGGAGATACGCAGTATTTT.

The V call is TRBV4-1, the J call TRBJ2-1; 8 bases fit TRBD2. The CDR3 is 18 amino acids. The germline V gene encodes CDR1 MGHRA and CDR2 YSYEKL. Losses at the gene ends were 0 bases for V and 4 bases for J; bases not matched to a gene: 11. In DNA, the CDR3 is TGCGCCAGCAGCCAAGATTCCATTCCGGGACTAGGTTACAATGAGCAGTTCTTC. This codes for CASSQDSIPGLGYNEQFF.

Remarks on this clone: Different DNA sequences within this sample yield the same CDR3. J is TRBJ2-3 and V is TRBV11-2; D gene uncertain. The germline V gene encodes CDR1 SGHAT and CDR2 FQNNGV. The CDR3 has 12 residues. The ends were cut back, 5 bases at V and 0 bases at J, with 3 bases in the middle. CDR3 loop: CASSPSTDTQYF. The DNA for the CDR3 is TGTGCCAGCAGCCCAAGCACAGATACGCAGTATTTT.

The CDR3 region is CASSSDWSSYEQYF. The CDR3 DNA is TGTGCCAGCAGCTCGGACTGGAGCTCCTACGAGCAGTACTTC. The J gene is TRBJ2-7, the V gene TRBV5-4, with D perhaps TRBD2 (5 bases). V shed 3 bases and J shed 0 bases, with 10 bases lying between them. This CDR3 region has 14 residues. Germline-derived CDR1 and CDR2 are SGHNT and YYREEE (reference sequence).

This chain's CDR3 is CASSESGLNYGYTF. CDR3 nucleotide sequence: TGTGCCAGCAGTGAATCCGGGCTTAACTATGGCTACACCTTC. V and J are TRBV25-1 and TRBJ1-2; D gene ambiguous. CDR1 and CDR2 (germline): MGHDK, SYGVNS. V lost 1 base and J lost 1, with 7 bases in between. The CDR3 is 14 residues long.